The 16 T cell receptor beta chains in this list originate from one sample, sequenced in a study of blood T cell repertoires in COVID-19. Sequenced by immunoSEQ multiplex PCR; TCRdb stores in-frame clones only, minus some. The sample contains some 200,000 clones, around 81% of which appear only once. The material sequenced was peripheral blood. These receptors originate from a woman in her fifties or sixties with acute or convalescent COVID-19.

V usage is TRBV4-1 and J usage is TRBJ2-7; 9 bases agree with TRBD1. The length of the CDR3 is 14 residues. CDR1 is MGHRA and CDR2 is YSYEKL in the germline V gene. V shed 4 bases and J 6 bases; nucleotides not matched to a gene: 7. CDR3: CASSPEGDRAEQYF. CDR3 DNA: TGCGCCAGCAGCCCCGAGGGGGACAGGGCCGAGCAGTACTTC.

This clone was found once. V gene TRBV28 combines with J gene TRBJ1-1; D may be TRBD1 (6 bases). V was trimmed by 8 bases and J by 2 bases, leaving 18 bases between them. CDR1 is MDHEN and CDR2 is SYDVKM in the germline V gene. CDR3 size: 15 residues. The CDR3 coding sequence is TGTGCCAGCGGATCCGGGGGCGGGAGTAACACTGAAGCTTTCTTT. Its translation: CASGSGGGSNTEAFF.

The rearrangement uses TRBV5-3 and TRBJ2-1; 11 nucleotides match TRBD2. TRBV5-3 is an ORF, with its function uncertain. The V segment lost 4 bases and the J segment 6 bases; nucleotides outside the gene matches: 3. This CDR3 has 14 residues. CDR3 in DNA: TGTGCCAGAAGCCGGGGGACTAGCGGCAATGAGCAGTTCTTC. Translation gives CARSRGTSGNEQFF.

J is TRBJ2-3 and V is TRBV30; 11 nucleotides agree with TRBD2. The trim removed 7 bases at V and 8 bases at J, leaving 8 bases unmatched. Germline CDR1 is GTSNPN and CDR2 is SVGIG (reference sequence). This CDR3 comprises 13 residues. This chain's CDR3 is CASTSGVWGTQYF. CDR3 in DNA: TGTGCCTCGACTAGCGGGGTGTGGGGTACGCAGTATTTT. Using reference TRBV30 and TRBJ2-3 for the parts outside the CDR3, the full variable domain is SQTIHQWPATLVQPVGSPLSLECTVEGTSNPNLYWYRQAAGRGLQLLFYSVGIGQISSEVPQNLSASRPQDRQFILSSKKLLLSDSGFYLCASTSGVWGTQYFGPGTRLTVL.

The chain is built from TRBV11-3 and TRBJ2-1, with TRBD2 as a possible D gene (6 bases). The V gene's germline CDR1 is SGHNT and CDR2 YENEEA. The CDR3 covers 16 residues. V was clipped by 2 bases and J by 2 bases, with 13 bases between them. This chain's CDR3 is CASSLNLGGAYNEQFF. Written as DNA, the CDR3 is TGTGCCAGCAGCTTAAACCTCGGCGGGGCCTACAATGAGCAGTTCTTC. Looking up the rest from reference TRBV11-3 and TRBJ2-1 gives the full variable domain: EAGVVQSPRYKIIEKKQPVAFWCNPISGHNTLYWYLQNLGQGPELLIRYENEEAVDDSQLPKDRFSAERLKGVDSTLKIQPAELGDSAVYLCASSLNLGGAYNEQFFGPGTRLTVL.

The rearrangement joins TRBV7-9 to TRBJ1-2; TRBD1 is a possible D gene (6 bases). Per the germline V gene, CDR1 is SEHNR and CDR2 is FQNEAQ (reference sequence). The CDR3 consists of 15 residues. V gave up 4 bases and J gave up 5 bases, with 17 bases separating them. CDR3 amino acids: CASSSEHRDYYGYTF. In DNA, the CDR3 is TGTGCCAGCAGCTCGGAGCACAGGGACTATTATGGCTACACCTTC.

This clone was observed a few times. The V gene is TRBV7-9, the J gene TRBJ2-7, with 8 bases lining up with TRBD2. After removal of 7 bases from V and 4 bases from J, the junction contained 9 bases not matched to a gene. This CDR3 region has 14 residues. Germline CDR1 SEHNR, CDR2 FQNEAQ (reference sequence). The CDR3 DNA reads as TGTGCCAGCACCATTTCCGGGGGGGCTTACGAGCAGTACTTC. Amino acid sequence: CASTISGGAYEQYF.

The chain uses TRBV30 and TRBJ1-2; 7 nucleotides match TRBD1. CDR3 size: 14 residues. The junction had 10 bases not matched to a gene; V was cut back by 4 bases and J by 5 bases. Germline V gene sequence: CDR1 GTSNPN, CDR2 SVGIG (reference sequence). The CDR3 nucleotides are TGTGCCTGGACCCCCGAGGGGGCGAGATATGGCTACACCTTC. Amino acid sequence: CAWTPEGARYGYTF.

This clone was counted a few times. This sequence joins TRBV18 and TRBJ1-2; D uncertain. The CDR3 spans 15 residues. Trimming removed 4 bases from V and 8 bases from J, with 20 bases in between. Germline V gene data show CDR1 as KGHSH and CDR2 as LQKENI. The CDR3 DNA sequence: TGTGCCAGCTCACTGGAGGTGGCAGACACCAGGGGCTACACCTTC. This codes for CASSLEVADTRGYTF.

V and J are TRBV2 and TRBJ2-7; D possibly corresponds to TRBD2 (5 bases). CDR3 length: 12 residues. The V end lost 7 bases, the J end lost 2 bases, and 9 bases lay between the germline ends. CDR1 and CDR2 from the germline V gene are SNHLY and FYNNEI. The CDR3 region has the DNA TGTGCCAGCACCGGGGATACCTACGAGCAGTACTTC. Protein: CASTGDTYEQYF.

This clone was observed once. This chain joins TRBV6-5 and TRBJ1-2; no clear D gene. CDR1 is MNHEY, CDR2 SVGAGI, per germline. The CDR3 length is 15 residues. V shed 0 bases and J shed 0 bases, with 8 bases lying between them. The CDR3 loop is CASSYSAVTNYGYTF. The CDR3 DNA is TGTGCCAGCAGTTACTCTGCAGTGACTAACTATGGCTACACCTTC.

The chain recombines TRBV2 with TRBJ2-7; 7 bases align to TRBD1. V shed 8 bases and J 6 bases; nucleotides not matched to a gene: 19. The CDR3 has 16 residues. Germline CDR1 reads SNHLY; CDR2 reads FYNNEI. For the CDR3, the DNA is TGTGCCAGCCGTCCCTTTCTGACAGGACAGGCGCCCGAGCAGTACTTC. This sequence encodes CASRPFLTGQAPEQYF.

This sequence joins TRBV28 and TRBJ1-3; D is unclear. Germline V gives CDR1 MDHEN, CDR2 SYDVKM. There are 14 residues in the CDR3. V was trimmed by 6 bases and J by 2 bases, leaving 11 bases between them. The CDR3 DNA sequence: TGTGCCAGCAGCTACCGCCCCCCTGGAAACACCATATATTTT. It encodes CASSYRPPGNTIYF.

Here the CDR3 reads CASSQVWGVREQYF. DNA for the CDR3: TGCGCCAGCAGCCAAGTCTGGGGCGTTCGAGAGCAGTACTTC. The rearrangement joins TRBV4-1 to TRBJ2-7; TRBD1 might be the D (5 bases). There are 14 residues in the CDR3. Trimming removed 1 base from V and 7 bases from J, with 14 bases in between. Germline V gene sequence: CDR1 MGHRA, CDR2 YSYEKL.

The CDR3 coding sequence is TGTGCCAGCAAGCGGGTCGCGTACAATGAGCAGTTCTTC. Amino acid sequence: CASKRVAYNEQFF. The chain combines TRBV7-2 with TRBJ2-1, with D maybe TRBD2 (6 bases). CDR1 is SGHTA, CDR2 FQGNSA, per germline. Trimming removed 7 bases at V and 4 bases at J, with 11 bases between. This CDR3 is 13 amino acids long.

The rearrangement uses TRBV3-1 (or the pseudogene TRBV3-2) and TRBJ2-4, with TRBD2 matching over 7 bases. The CDR3 sequence is 15 residues long. The germline gives CDR1 LGHDT, CDR2 YNNKEL (reference sequence). The V gene end was trimmed by 4 bases and the J gene end by 6 bases; junction bases not matched to a gene: 9. This CDR3 is CASSREGLLGNIQYF. CDR3 DNA: TGTGCCAGCAGCCGGGAGGGACTATTAGGAAACATTCAGTACTTC.